What follows are 31 T cell receptor beta chains derived from one specimen sequenced in a study of blood T cell repertoires in COVID-19. Profiling relied on immunoSEQ multiplex PCR, and the TCRdb table lists in-frame clones only, not all of them. Of approximately 280,000 clones detected, over 75% appear once; the ten largest clones hold approximately 8.5%. The specimen was peripheral blood. The receptors shown here come from a man between 18 and 29 years old with active or convalescent COVID-19.

J is TRBJ2-2 and V is TRBV10-1; no reliable D call. This CDR3 contains 15 residues. With 3 bases removed from V and 2 bases from J, the gap between germline ends came to 10 bases. Germline loops: CDR1 WNHNN, CDR2 SYGVQD (reference sequence). The CDR3 DNA sequence: TGCGCCAGCAGTGAAATGGGCCCAAACACCGGGGAGCTGTTTTTT. Protein product: CASSEMGPNTGELFF.

This clone was counted between two and nine times. The CDR3 nucleotides are TGTGCCAGCAGACCGGGACAGGGCTTTTTCGTTTTCTTT. Residues: CASRPGQGFFVFF. V is TRBV6-5 and J is TRBJ1-1; 9 bases align to TRBD1. The J segment lost 13 bases and the V segment lost 6 bases, leaving 12 bases of the junction unmatched. CDR3 length: 13 residues. Per the germline V gene, CDR1 is MNHEY and CDR2 is SVGAGI.

This clone occurred once. This chain links TRBV27 with TRBJ2-7, with a weak D call TRBD1 (6 bases). V was cut by 3 bases and J by 4 bases, with 25 bases left in between. In germline, CDR1 is MNHEY, CDR2 SMNVEV (reference sequence). The CDR3 runs to 18 residues. In DNA, the CDR3 is TGTGCCAGCAGTTTCAGGCGCCCATTCCAGGGGTGGGAGTACGAGCAGTACTTC. It yields the protein CASSFRRPFQGWEYEQYF.

The genes are TRBV9 and TRBJ1-2, with TRBD1 matching 8 bases. This CDR3 is built from 13 residues. In germline, CDR1 is SGDLS, CDR2 YYNGEE. After removal of 1 base from V and 7 bases from J, the junction contained 3 bases not matched to a gene. The DNA of the CDR3 is TGTGCCAGCAGCGTATCACAGGGGGGTGGCTACACCTTC. Its translation is CASSVSQGGGYTF.

This chain joins TRBV6-5 and TRBJ1-4; a possible D gene is TRBD1 (5 bases). Trimming removed 4 bases from V and 5 bases from J, with 14 bases in between. The CDR3 is 15 residues long. CDR1 and CDR2 from the germline V gene are MNHEY and SVGAGI. CDR3 loop: CASSSLGGGNEKLFF. DNA for the CDR3: TGTGCCAGCAGTTCCCTTGGGGGGGGGAATGAAAAACTGTTTTTT.

The chain combines TRBV18 with TRBJ1-6; 7 nucleotides line up with TRBD1. V lost 2 bases, J lost 4 bases, and 8 bases stayed unmatched. The CDR3 extends over 17 amino acids. Per germline, CDR1 KGHSH and CDR2 LQKENI. The CDR3: CASSPKTGLTYNSPLHF. CDR3 DNA sequence: TGTGCCAGCTCACCAAAGACAGGGCTTACTTATAATTCACCCCTCCACTTT.

The rearrangement links TRBV6-5 to TRBJ1-1, with D possibly TRBD1 on 5 matching bases. V lost 1 base and J 6 bases, leaving 9 bases between the germline ends. Germline V CDR1 and CDR2: MNHEY, SVGAGI. The CDR3 is 13 residues long. The CDR3 DNA sequence: TGTGCCAGCAGTTACTTGCAGGGTGCTGAAGCTTTCTTT. This encodes CASSYLQGAEAFF.

The chain employs TRBV9 and TRBJ2-3, with 8 bases lining up with TRBD2. The CDR3 contains 14 residues. V dropped 3 bases and J dropped 1; count of bases not matched to a gene: 1. From germline, CDR1 is SGDLS and CDR2 YYNGEE. In DNA form, the CDR3 reads TGTGCCAGCAGCGACGGGGGGGGCACAGATACGCAGTATTTT. Residues: CASSDGGGTDTQYF.

This clone came up once. The rearrangement uses TRBV20-1 and TRBJ1-5; D is undetermined. Trimming shortened V by 3 bases and J by 5 bases, and 8 bases separated the two germline ends. The CDR3 runs 12 residues. Germline V gene lookup returns CDR1 DFQATT and CDR2 SNEGSKA (reference sequence). CDR3 DNA: TGCAGTGCTAGTGTGGGAGATCAGCCCCAGCATTTT. Translated: CSASVGDQPQHF.

This clone is a singleton in its sample. This chain links TRBV13 with TRBJ1-2, with D tentatively TRBD1 (6 bases). CDR1 is PRHDT, CDR2 FYEKMQ, per germline (reference sequence). V lost 7 bases to trimming and J lost 0 bases, with 21 bases between them. The CDR3 runs 17 residues. In nucleotides, the CDR3 is TGTGCCAGCACGATACAGGGCCCTATATTATCTAACTATGGCTACACCTTC. The encoded protein is CASTIQGPILSNYGYTF.

CDR3 sequence: CASSGARGSNTGELFF. The CDR3 bases are TGTGCCAGCAGCGGGGCGAGGGGGTCGAACACCGGGGAGCTGTTTTTT. V gene TRBV9 combines with J gene TRBJ2-2; the D gene is possibly TRBD1 (6 bases). Germline-derived CDR1 and CDR2 are SGDLS and YYNGEE. This CDR3 contains 16 residues. V was pared by 3 bases and J by 0 bases, with 12 bases between.

This rearrangement joins TRBV10-3 to TRBJ2-3; D is possibly TRBD1 (5 bases). This CDR3 is 17 amino acids long. Trimming removed 0 bases from V and 2 bases from J, with 15 bases in between. CDR1 is ENHRY and CDR2 is SYGVKD in the germline V gene. This CDR3 is CAISESVGPGLTDTQYF. CDR3 bases: TGTGCCATCAGTGAGTCTGTGGGGCCAGGGCTCACAGATACGCAGTATTTT.

The rearrangement uses TRBV7-9 and TRBJ1-2; unclear D gene. Germline CDR1 SEHNR, CDR2 FQNEAQ (reference sequence). This CDR3 region has 11 residues. V was shortened by 7 bases and J by 4 bases, with 7 bases between the two germline ends. The CDR3 DNA is TGTGCCAGCACTCCTTCCTATGGCTACACCTTC. The encoded protein is CASTPSYGYTF.

The rearrangement uses TRBV9 and TRBJ1-1, with a possible D match to TRBD1 (5 bases). V lost 3 bases and J lost 1, with 13 bases in between. CDR1 and CDR2 (germline): SGDLS, YYNGEE. The CDR3 consists of 15 residues. CDR3 DNA: TGTGCCAGCAGCGCCTCCGAAACAGGGAACACTGAAGCTTTCTTT. As protein: CASSASETGNTEAFF.

This chain joins TRBV7-2 and TRBJ2-5, with 12 bases aligning to TRBD1. The ends lost 5 bases at V and 1 base at J; junction bases unmatched: 5. The CDR3 runs to 16 residues. CDR1 is SGHTA, CDR2 FQGNSA, per germline. The CDR3 spells CASSPGTGGVQETQYF. In DNA, the CDR3 is TGTGCCAGCAGCCCAGGGACAGGGGGCGTCCAAGAGACCCAGTACTTC.

The chain has TRBV9 and TRBJ1-1; TRBD1 agrees at 7 bases. The CDR3 length is 14 residues. Germline V CDR1 and CDR2: SGDLS, YYNGEE. Germline trimming cut 3 bases from V and 1 base from J; bases unmatched to any gene: 3. As DNA, the CDR3 is TGTGCCAGCAGCGGGACAGGCCGGAACACTGAAGCTTTCTTT. Encoded protein: CASSGTGRNTEAFF.

The genes are TRBV5-5 and TRBJ2-3; 11 bases agree with TRBD2. J was trimmed by 2 bases and V by 4 bases; bases with no gene match: 9. The CDR3 extends over 17 amino acids. CDR1 is SGHKS and CDR2 is YYEKEE in the germline V gene (reference sequence). CDR3 sequence (DNA): TGTGCCAGCAGCGCCGTTCCTAGCGGGGGGCCCACAGATACGCAGTATTTT. Protein sequence: CASSAVPSGGPTDTQYF.

This chain connects TRBV6-5 to TRBJ1-5, with TRBD1 identical over 8 bases. The V gene end was trimmed by 8 bases and the J gene end by 3 bases; junction bases not matched to a gene: 9. The V gene's germline CDR1 is MNHEY and CDR2 SVGAGI. CDR3 length equals 15 residues. CDR3 amino acids: CASHPGQGVNQPQHF. The DNA of the CDR3 is TGTGCCAGCCACCCCGGACAGGGAGTCAATCAGCCCCAGCATTTT.

In its sample, this clone was seen once. The chain is built from TRBV7-9 and TRBJ2-7; 7 bases are a match to TRBD2. This CDR3 comprises 15 residues. Germline V gene data show CDR1 as SEHNR and CDR2 as FQNEAQ (reference sequence). Losses at the gene ends were 4 bases for V and 0 bases for J; bases not matched to a gene: 6. CDR3 coding DNA: TGTGCCAGCAGCTACCTGGGAGGGAGCTCCTACGAGCAGTACTTC. Translation: CASSYLGGSSYEQYF.

The rearrangement uses TRBV9 and TRBJ1-4; D is perhaps TRBD1 (5 bases). Trimming removed 0 bases at V and 8 bases at J, with 11 bases between. The germline V gene has CDR1 SGDLS and CDR2 YYNGEE. The CDR3 is 14 residues long. The CDR3 DNA is TGTGCCAGCAGCGTAGAAGGGGCAGGGGAAAAACTGTTTTTT. This gives the protein CASSVEGAGEKLFF. The variable domain in full, with the rest retrieved from reference TRBV9 and TRBJ1-4, is DSGVTQTPKHLITATGQRVTLRCSPRSGDLSVYWYQQSLDQGLQFLIQYYNGEERAKGNILERFSAQQFPDLHSELNLSSLELGDSALYFCASSVEGAGEKLFFGSGTQLSVL.

This clone showed up just once. The CDR3 loop reads CASRRLAGTYEQYF. The CDR3 DNA follows: TGTGCCAGCAGAAGACTAGCGGGAACCTACGAGCAGTACTTC. J is TRBJ2-7 and V is TRBV6-6, with TRBD2 matching 11 bases. V gave up 6 bases and J gave up 2 bases; unmatched junction bases: 3. Germline CDR1 MNHNY, CDR2 SVGAGI (reference sequence). The CDR3 is made up of 14 amino acids.

The chain combines TRBV3-1 (or the pseudogene TRBV3-2) with TRBJ2-1, with D possibly matching TRBD2 (5 bases). In germline, CDR1 is LGHDT, CDR2 YNNKEL (reference sequence). The V gene lost 0 bases and the J gene lost 7 bases, with 19 bases spanning the gap. This CDR3 is built from 17 residues. The CDR3 coding sequence is TGTGCCAGCAGCCAAGATTCGCTCCGACTACCCTTGAATGAGCAGTTCTTC. Protein product: CASSQDSLRLPLNEQFF.

This sequence joins TRBV18 and TRBJ1-1, with a possible D match to TRBD1 (6 bases). Germline CDR1 KGHSH, CDR2 LQKENI. The CDR3 contains 13 residues. V shed 1 base and J shed 6 bases, with 9 bases lying between them. The CDR3 coding sequence is TGTGCCAGCTCACCACTAGGGGGTCCTGAAGCTTTCTTT. This codes for CASSPLGGPEAFF.

The chain carries TRBV9 and TRBJ1-5; no clear D gene. The germline V gene encodes CDR1 SGDLS and CDR2 YYNGEE. CDR3 length: 14 residues. The V end lost 0 bases, the J end lost 5 bases, and 9 bases lay between the germline ends. The CDR3 bases are TGTGCCAGCAGCGTAGGACTGGAGGATCAGCCCCAGCATTTT. It encodes CASSVGLEDQPQHF.

This chain links TRBV18 with TRBJ2-5, with D maybe TRBD2 (6 bases). The CDR3 totals 15 residues. The V end was cut by 5 bases, the J end by 1 base, with 14 bases between. CDR1 is KGHSH and CDR2 is LQKENI in the germline V gene. CDR3 protein: CASSSGASAQETQYF. The CDR3, as DNA: TGTGCCAGCTCATCGGGAGCTAGCGCCCAAGAGACCCAGTACTTC.

The rearrangement joins TRBV5-1 to TRBJ2-1, with D tentatively TRBD2 (5 bases). The CDR3 is 16 amino acids. Germline V gives CDR1 SGHRS, CDR2 YFSETQ. Trimming took off 4 bases at V and 4 bases at J, with 18 bases between the two ends. The CDR3 DNA sequence: TGCGCCAGCAGCACCGACTACCACGACCGATACAATGAGCAGTTCTTC. Its translation: CASSTDYHDRYNEQFF.

The chain carries TRBV7-2 and TRBJ2-5; D unclear. The CDR3 extends over 15 amino acids. V lost 1 base and J 5 bases, leaving 14 bases between the germline ends. Germline CDR1 SGHTA, CDR2 FQGNSA. CDR3 residues: CASSLGLRRVETQYF. The CDR3 nucleotides read TGTGCCAGCAGCTTAGGTCTGCGGCGCGTGGAGACCCAGTACTTC. The complete variable domain, with remaining parts taken from reference TRBV7-2 and TRBJ2-5, reads GAGVSQSPSNKVTEKGKDVELRCDPISGHTALYWYRQSLGQGLEFLIYFQGNSAPDKSGLPSDRFSAERTGGSVSTLTIQRTQQEDSAVYLCASSLGLRRVETQYFGPGTRLLVL.

The genes are TRBV19 and TRBJ1-6; TRBD1 matches 8 bases. From germline, CDR1 is LNHDA and CDR2 SQIVND (reference sequence). CDR3 length equals 16 residues. Unmatched junction bases numbered 7, after V lost 4 bases and J lost 5 bases. This CDR3 reads CASSTQGQGNNSPLHF. The CDR3 region has the DNA TGTGCCAGTAGTACCCAAGGACAGGGAAATAATTCACCCCTCCACTTT. Full variable domain (remainder filled in from reference TRBV19 and TRBJ1-6): DGGITQSPKYLFRKEGQNVTLSCEQNLNHDAMYWYRQDPGQGLRLIYYSQIVNDFQKGDIAEGYSVSREKKESFPLTVTSAQKNPTAFYLCASSTQGQGNNSPLHFGNGTRLTVT.

This sequence joins TRBV11-2 and TRBJ2-7, with a tentative D call TRBD1 (6 bases). The CDR3 is 13 amino acids. Trimming removed 3 bases at V and 7 bases at J, with 13 bases between. The V gene's germline CDR1 is SGHAT and CDR2 FQNNGV. The DNA for the CDR3 is TGTGCCAGCAGCTTGGCCAGGGGTTATGAGCAGTACTTC. Its protein product is CASSLARGYEQYF.

The CDR3 region has the DNA TGTGCTAGTGGTGTCGGGGTAGCCTACGAGCAGTACTTC. Translating gives CASGVGVAYEQYF. The chain has TRBV12-5 and TRBJ2-7; weak D call: TRBD2 (5 bases). V shed 5 bases and J shed 2 bases, with 10 bases lying between them. CDR3 length: 13 residues. Germline CDR1 and CDR2: LGHNT and FRNRAP.

The count of this clone is one. DNA of the CDR3: TGTGCCATCAGAAACCCGGGACAGGGATTTGGGGCCAACGTCCTGACTTTC. It yields the protein CAIRNPGQGFGANVLTF. The genes are TRBV10-3 and TRBJ2-6, with TRBD1 matching 9 bases. The CDR3 totals 17 residues. The V segment lost 6 bases and the J segment 3 bases; nucleotides outside the gene matches: 9. Looked up from germline, CDR1 is ENHRY and CDR2 is SYGVKD.